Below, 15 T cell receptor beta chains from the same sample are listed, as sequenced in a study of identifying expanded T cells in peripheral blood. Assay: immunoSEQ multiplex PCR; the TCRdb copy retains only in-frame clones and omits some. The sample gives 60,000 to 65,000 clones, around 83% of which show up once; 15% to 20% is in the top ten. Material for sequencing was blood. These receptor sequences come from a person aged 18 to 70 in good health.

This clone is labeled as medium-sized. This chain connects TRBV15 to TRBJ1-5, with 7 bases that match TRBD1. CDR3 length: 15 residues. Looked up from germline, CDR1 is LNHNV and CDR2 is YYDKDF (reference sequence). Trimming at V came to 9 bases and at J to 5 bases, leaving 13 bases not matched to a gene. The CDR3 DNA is TGTGCCACAAGCCCACGCCAAGGGGGCCATCAGCCCCAGCATTTT. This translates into CATSPRQGGHQPQHF. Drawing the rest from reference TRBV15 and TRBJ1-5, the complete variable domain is DAMVIQNPRYQVTQFGKPVTLSCSQTLNHNVMYWYQQKSSQAPKLLFHYYDKDFNNEADTPDNFQSRRPNTSFCFLDIRSPGLGDTAMYLCATSPRQGGHQPQHFGDGTRLSIL.

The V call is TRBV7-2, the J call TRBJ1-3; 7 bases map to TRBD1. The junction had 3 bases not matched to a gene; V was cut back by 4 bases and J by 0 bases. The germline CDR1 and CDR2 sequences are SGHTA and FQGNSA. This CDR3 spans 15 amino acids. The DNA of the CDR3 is TGTGCCAGCAGCTCAGGGACAGCCTCTGGAAACACCATATATTTT. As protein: CASSSGTASGNTIYF.

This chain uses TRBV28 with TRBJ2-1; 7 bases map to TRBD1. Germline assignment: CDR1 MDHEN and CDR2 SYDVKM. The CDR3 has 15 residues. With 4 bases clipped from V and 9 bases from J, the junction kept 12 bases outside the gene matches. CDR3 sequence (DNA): TGTGCCAGCAGTTCAACAGGGGAAGCAGTTCGTGAGCAGTTCTTC. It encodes CASSSTGEAVREQFF.

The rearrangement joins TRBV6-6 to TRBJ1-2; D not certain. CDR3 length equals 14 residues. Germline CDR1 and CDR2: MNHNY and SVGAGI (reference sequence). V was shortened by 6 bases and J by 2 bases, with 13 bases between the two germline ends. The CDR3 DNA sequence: TGTGCCAGCAGCCACAGCGGCTCGAACTATGGCTACACCTTC. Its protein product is CASSHSGSNYGYTF.

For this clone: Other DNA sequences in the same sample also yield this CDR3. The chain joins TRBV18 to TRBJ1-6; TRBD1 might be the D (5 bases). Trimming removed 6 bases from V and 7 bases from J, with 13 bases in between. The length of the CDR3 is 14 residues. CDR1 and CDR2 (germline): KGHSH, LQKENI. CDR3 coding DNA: TGTGCCAGCTCCCCCCAGGGTGTGAATTCACCCCTCCACTTT. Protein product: CASSPQGVNSPLHF.

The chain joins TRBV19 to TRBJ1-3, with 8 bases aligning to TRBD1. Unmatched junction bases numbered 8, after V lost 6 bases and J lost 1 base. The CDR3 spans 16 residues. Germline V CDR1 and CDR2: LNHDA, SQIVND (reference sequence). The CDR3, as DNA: TGTGCCAGTAGCACCATCCAGGGGGCATCTGGAAACACCATATATTTT. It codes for CASSTIQGASGNTIYF.

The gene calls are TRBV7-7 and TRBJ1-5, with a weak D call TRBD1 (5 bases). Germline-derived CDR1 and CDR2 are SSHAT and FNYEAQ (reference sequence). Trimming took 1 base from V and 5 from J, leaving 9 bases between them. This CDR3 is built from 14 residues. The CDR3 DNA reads TGTGCCAGCAGCTTAGGACAGAGAGATCAGCCCCAGCATTTT. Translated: CASSLGQRDQPQHF. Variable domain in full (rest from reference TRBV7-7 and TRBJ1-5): GAGVSQSPRYKVTKRGQDVTLRCDPISSHATLYWYQQALGQGPEFLTYFNYEAQPDKSGLPSDRFSAERPEGSISTLTIQRTEQRDSAMYRCASSLGQRDQPQHFGDGTRLSIL.

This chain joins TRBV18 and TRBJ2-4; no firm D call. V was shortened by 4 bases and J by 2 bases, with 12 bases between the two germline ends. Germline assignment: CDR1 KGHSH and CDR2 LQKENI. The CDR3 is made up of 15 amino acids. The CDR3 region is CASSHNGPSKNIQYF. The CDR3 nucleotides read TGTGCCAGCTCACATAACGGGCCCTCCAAAAACATTCAGTACTTC.

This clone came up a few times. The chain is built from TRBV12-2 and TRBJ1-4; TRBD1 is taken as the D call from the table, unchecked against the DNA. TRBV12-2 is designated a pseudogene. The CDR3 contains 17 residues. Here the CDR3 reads CASRSALRWGNNEKLFF. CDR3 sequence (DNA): TGTGCAAGTCGCTCCGCTCTAAGATGGGGCAACAATGAAAAACTGTTTTTT.

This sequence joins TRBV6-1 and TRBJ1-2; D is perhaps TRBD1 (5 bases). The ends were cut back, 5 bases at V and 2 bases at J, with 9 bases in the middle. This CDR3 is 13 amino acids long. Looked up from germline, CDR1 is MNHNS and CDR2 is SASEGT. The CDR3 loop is CASSPRDNYGYTF. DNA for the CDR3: TGTGCCAGCAGTCCTCGGGACAACTATGGCTACACCTTC.

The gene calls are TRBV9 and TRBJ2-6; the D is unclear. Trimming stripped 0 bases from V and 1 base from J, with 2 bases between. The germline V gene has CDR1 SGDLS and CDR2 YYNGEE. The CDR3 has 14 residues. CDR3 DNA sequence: TGTGCCAGCAGCGTAGTATCTGGGGCCAACGTCCTGACTTTC. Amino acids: CASSVVSGANVLTF.

The CDR3 is CSGRPGGWNTEAFF. As DNA, the CDR3 is TGCAGCGGTCGACCAGGGGGTTGGAACACTGAAGCTTTCTTT. V gene TRBV29-1 combines with J gene TRBJ1-1; TRBD1 aligns across 7 bases. CDR3 size: 14 residues. Germline trimming cut 7 bases from V and 1 base from J; bases unmatched to any gene: 9. Germline V gives CDR1 SQVTM, CDR2 ANQGSEA.

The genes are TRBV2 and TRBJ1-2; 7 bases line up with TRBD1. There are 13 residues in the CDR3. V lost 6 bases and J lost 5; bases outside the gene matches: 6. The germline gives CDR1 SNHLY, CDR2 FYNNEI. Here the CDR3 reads CASSDRDRYGYTF. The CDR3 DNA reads TGTGCCAGCAGCGACAGGGATCGATATGGCTACACCTTC. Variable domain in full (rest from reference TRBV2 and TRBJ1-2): EPEVTQTPSHQVTQMGQEVILRCVPISNHLYFYWYRQILGQKVEFLVSFYNNEISEKSEIFDDQFSVERPDGSNFTLKIRSTKLEDSAMYFCASSDRDRYGYTFGSGTRLTVV.

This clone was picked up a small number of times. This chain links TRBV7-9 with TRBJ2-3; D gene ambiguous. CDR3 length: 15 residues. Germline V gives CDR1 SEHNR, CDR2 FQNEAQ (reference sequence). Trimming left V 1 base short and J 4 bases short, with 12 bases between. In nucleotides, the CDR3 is TGTGCCAGCAGCTTAGGAACGGCCTTCCCAGATACGCAGTATTTT. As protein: CASSLGTAFPDTQYF.

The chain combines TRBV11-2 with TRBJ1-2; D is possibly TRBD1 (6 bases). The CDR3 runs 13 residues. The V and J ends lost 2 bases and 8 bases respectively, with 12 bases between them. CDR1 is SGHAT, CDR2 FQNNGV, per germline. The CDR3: CASSLPGAVGYTF. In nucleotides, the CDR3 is TGTGCCAGCAGCTTACCGGGGGCGGTAGGCTACACCTTC.